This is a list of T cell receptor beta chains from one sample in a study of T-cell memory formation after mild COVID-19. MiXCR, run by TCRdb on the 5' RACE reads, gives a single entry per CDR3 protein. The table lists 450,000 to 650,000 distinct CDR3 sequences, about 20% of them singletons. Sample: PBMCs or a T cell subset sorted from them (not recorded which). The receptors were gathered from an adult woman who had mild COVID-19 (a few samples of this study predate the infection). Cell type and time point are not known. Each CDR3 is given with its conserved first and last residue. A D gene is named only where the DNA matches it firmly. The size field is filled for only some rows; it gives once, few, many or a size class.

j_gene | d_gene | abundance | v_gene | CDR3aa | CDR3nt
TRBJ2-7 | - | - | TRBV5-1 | CASSLAGDGYEQYF | TGCGCCAGCAGCTTGGCGGGGGACGGCTACGAGCAGTACTTC
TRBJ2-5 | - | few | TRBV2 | CASSEETVETQYF | TGTGCCAGCAGTGAGGAGACAGTGGAGACCCAGTACTTC
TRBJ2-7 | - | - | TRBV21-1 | CASSKFGTSASEDYYEQYF | TGTGCCAGCAGCAAATTTGGGACATCAGCCAGCGAGGATTACTACGAGCAGTACTTC
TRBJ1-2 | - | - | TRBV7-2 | CASSPPPIGANYGYTF | TGTGCCAGCAGCCCCCCCCCGATAGGAGCTAACTATGGCTACACCTTC
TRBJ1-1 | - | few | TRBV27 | CASGIRGIRDTEAFF | TGTGCCAGCGGAATAAGAGGGATCCGGGACACTGAAGCTTTCTTT
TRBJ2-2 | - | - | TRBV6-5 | CASSKQVTGELFF | TGTGCCAGCAGCAAACAGGTCACCGGGGAGCTGTTTTTT
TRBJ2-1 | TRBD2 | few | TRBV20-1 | CSARPPVTSGPRSSYNEQFF | TGCAGTGCTAGGCCCCCCGTGACTAGCGGTCCAAGGAGCTCCTACAATGAGCAGTTCTTC
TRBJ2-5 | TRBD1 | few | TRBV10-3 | CAISESLTGDQTQYF | TGTGCCATCAGTGAGTCCTTGACAGGGGATCAGACCCAGTACTTC
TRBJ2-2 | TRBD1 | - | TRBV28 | CASSPPTGANTGELFF | TGTGCCAGCAGTCCCCCGACAGGGGCGAACACCGGGGAGCTGTTTTTT
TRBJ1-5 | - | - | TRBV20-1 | CSARDRFLGGNHQPQHF | TGCAGTGCTAGAGATAGGTTCCTCGGGGGTAATCATCAGCCCCAGCATTTT
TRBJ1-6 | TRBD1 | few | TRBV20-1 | CSASARTGSNSPLHF | TGCAGTGCTTCCGCCCGGACAGGGAGTAATTCACCCCTCCACTTT
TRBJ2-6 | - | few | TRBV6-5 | CASSIGTTGANVLTF | TGTGCCAGCAGCATCGGGACAACCGGGGCCAACGTCCTGACTTTC
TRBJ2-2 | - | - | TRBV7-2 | CASSLAGGSAGELFF | TGTGCCAGCAGCTTAGCTGGGGGATCTGCCGGGGAGCTGTTTTTT
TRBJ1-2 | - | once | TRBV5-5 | CASSLWGIGGYTF | TGTGCCAGCAGCTTGTGGGGGATTGGTGGCTACACCTTC
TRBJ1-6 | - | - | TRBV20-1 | CSAKLRGSYNSPLHF | TGCAGTGCTAAGTTGAGGGGCTCCTATAATTCACCCCTCCACTTT
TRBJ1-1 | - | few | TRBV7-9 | CASSVLEAFF | TGTGCCAGCAGTGTGCTTGAAGCTTTCTTT
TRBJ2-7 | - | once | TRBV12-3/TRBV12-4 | CASSLANVFEQYF | TGTGCCAGCAGTTTAGCCAATGTTTTCGAGCAGTACTTC
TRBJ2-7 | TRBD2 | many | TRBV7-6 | CASSLGGWTSGRGSYEQYF | TGTGCCAGCAGCTTAGGGGGTTGGACTAGCGGGAGAGGATCCTACGAGCAGTACTTC